Sequencing of this T cell receptor (beta chain) was carried out in a study of T-cell memory formation after mild COVID-19. Study findings and constraints: Clones shrinking from day 15 to 85 showed even CD4/CD8 mixes; later expanders tilted CD4+. The appearance of some responding clones in pre-infection memory suggested that cross-reactive memory joined. Largely, contracting CD4+ clones fell within CM and EM, and contracting CD8+ clones within EMRA.

Per the germline V gene, CDR1 is SQVTM and CDR2 is ANQGSEA. This CDR3 region has 14 residues. UMIs and sample barcodes were carried by the TCR alpha and TCR beta cDNA libraries that 5'RACE produced using constant-segment primers. TCRdb called the 5' RACE reads again in MiXCR, with one record for every CDR3 protein. The table records 350,000 to 500,000 distinct CDR3 sequences, approximately 19% of them present only once. In the case of this clonotype: Its target is not known. One end of the junction fails to match germline, which may point to a read error.

The rearrangement joins TRBV29-1 to TRBJ2-1; 8 bases map to TRBD2. Sequencing was done on a sample of PBMCs or a T cell subset sorted from them (not recorded which). This sequence originates from a man between 18 and 29 years old who had mild COVID-19 (a few samples of this study predate the infection). Cell type and time point are not known. The CDR3 loop reads CSVEQFREGADESF. The CDR3 nucleotides are TGCAGCGTTGAGCAATTTCGGGAGGGCGCCGACGAGTCCTTC.